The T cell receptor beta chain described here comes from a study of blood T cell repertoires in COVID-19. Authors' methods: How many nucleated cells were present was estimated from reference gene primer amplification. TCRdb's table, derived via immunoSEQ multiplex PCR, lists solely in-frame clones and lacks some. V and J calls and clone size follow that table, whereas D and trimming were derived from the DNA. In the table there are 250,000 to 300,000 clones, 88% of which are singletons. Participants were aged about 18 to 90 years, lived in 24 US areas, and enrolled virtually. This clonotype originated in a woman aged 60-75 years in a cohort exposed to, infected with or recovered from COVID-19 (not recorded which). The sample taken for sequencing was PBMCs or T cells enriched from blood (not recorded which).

The CDR3 region is CASSFTGPGANVLTF. The CDR3 coding sequence is TGTGCCAGCAGCTTTACAGGGCCTGGGGCCAACGTCCTGACTTTC. The chain has TRBV7-3 and TRBJ2-6; weak D call: TRBD1 (6 bases). The CDR3 loop spans 15 amino acids. Germline-derived CDR1 and CDR2 are SGHTA and FQGTGA. V was cut by 3 bases and J by 2 bases, with 8 bases left in between.